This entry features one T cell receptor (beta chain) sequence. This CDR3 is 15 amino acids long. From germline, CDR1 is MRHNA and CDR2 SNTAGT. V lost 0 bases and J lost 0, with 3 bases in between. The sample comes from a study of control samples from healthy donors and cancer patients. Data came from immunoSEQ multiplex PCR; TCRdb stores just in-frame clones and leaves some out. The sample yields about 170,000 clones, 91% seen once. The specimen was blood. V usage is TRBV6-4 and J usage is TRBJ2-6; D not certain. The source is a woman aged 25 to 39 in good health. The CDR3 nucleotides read TGTGCCAGCAGTGACTCCCACTCTGGGGCCAACGTCCTGACTTTC. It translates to CASSDSHSGANVLTF.